This T cell receptor (beta chain) was captured in a study of T cell repertoires in cytomegalovirus infection. TCRdb analysed the reads with MiXCR anew, one entry per CDR3 protein. The sample holds about half a million distinct CDR3 sequences; 33% are singletons and the top ten take 17%. This clonotype was counted a few times. Its antigen remains unidentified. CDR1 and CDR2 from the germline V gene are KGHSH and LQKENI. This CDR3 is 15 amino acids long. The V gene end was trimmed by 3 bases and the J gene end by 1 base; junction bases not matched to a gene: 3. V usage is TRBV18 and J usage is TRBJ2-5, with TRBD2 matching 9 bases. Material: cultured PBMCs, obtained from culture after CMV antigen stimulation. The receptor's source is a human donor in good health (CMV status not recorded). Some clones in this sample may be carry-over from other donors' samples. For the CDR3, the DNA is TGTGCCAGCTCACCTGCGGGAGGGACCCAAGAGACCCAGTACTTC. Protein product: CASSPAGGTQETQYF.